The 21 T cell receptor beta chains below come from one sample, sequenced in a study of tumor-infiltrating lymphocytes in primary liver carcinoma. A constant-region primer primed TCR beta cDNA synthesis from about 490 ng of total RNA. Slightly modified ARM-PCR, run as three nested multiplex PCR rounds, produced the TCR beta libraries. Use of TRBV1-TRBV30 forward primers with a C-beta reverse primer characterized the first two PCR rounds, which lasted about 10 cycles each. TCRdb reprocessed the multiplex PCR reads via MiXCR and lists one record per CDR3 protein. The table shows roughly 50,000 distinct CDR3 sequences, with over 70% occurring only once. The tissue used was unsorted bulk material of about 20-33 mg. RNA and DNA were co-extracted from it with the AllPrep DNA/RNA mini kit. The sequenced material came from liver tumor tissue from sampling region 2. The subset denotes: tumor region T2, inferior pole. Receptor source: a man between 35 and 55 years old with primary liver carcinoma and hepatitis B virus infection.

This clonotype ranks as medium-sized. The CDR3 DNA sequence: TGTGCCAGCAGTATTACCGGGACTTCCGATGAGCAGTTCTTC. Translated: CASSITGTSDEQFF. The V gene is TRBV12-3 or TRBV12-4, the J gene TRBJ2-1; D is perhaps TRBD2 (6 bases). The CDR3 extends over 14 amino acids. V lost 5 bases, J lost 8 bases, and 16 bases lay in between.

This chain links TRBV6-1 with TRBJ2-1, with 7 bases that match TRBD2. The J segment lost 6 bases and the V segment lost 7 bases, leaving 18 bases of the junction unmatched. CDR1 and CDR2 (germline): MNHNS, SASEGT. The CDR3 spans 17 residues. This CDR3 reads CASNGGSWAGEVNEQFF. CDR3 bases: TGTGCCAGCAATGGGGGGTCGTGGGCGGGAGAGGTCAATGAGCAGTTCTTC.

CDR3 sequence: CASSLTNSYNEQFF. The CDR3 region has the DNA TGTGCCAGCAGCTTAACTAACTCATACAATGAGCAGTTCTTC. The chain links TRBV11-2 to TRBJ2-1; D gene uncertain. Germline loops: CDR1 SGHAT, CDR2 FQNNGV. Deletions cut 2 bases from V and 4 bases from J, with 9 bases between. CDR3 length equals 14 residues.

The gene calls are TRBV7-3 and TRBJ1-1, with D hard to call. This CDR3 is 13 amino acids long. Germline V gene data show CDR1 as SGHTA and CDR2 as FQGTGA. The V end was cut by 5 bases, the J end by 6 bases, with 13 bases between. The CDR3 reads CASSREVDSEAFF. The CDR3 DNA reads as TGTGCCAGCAGCCGGGAGGTGGACTCTGAAGCTTTCTTT. The full variable domain, rest sourced from reference TRBV7-3 and TRBJ1-1, is GAGVSQTPSNKVTEKGKYVELRCDPISGHTALYWYRQSLGQGPEFLIYFQGTGAADDSGLPNDRFFAVRPEGSVSTLKIQRTERGDSAVYLCASSREVDSEAFFGQGTRLTVV.

Comments on this clonotype: As the CDR3 is not closed by the conserved phenylalanine or tryptophan, this likely results from a read error. This sequence joins TRBV4-1 and TRBJ1-5; D unresolved. V was clipped by 1 base and J by 4 bases, with 11 bases between them. The CDR3 totals 15 residues. Germline CDR1 MGHRA, CDR2 YSYEKL. CDR3 residues: CASSQGGGGNQPQHL. The CDR3 bases are TGCGCCAGCAGCCAAGGTGGAGGAGGTAATCAGCCCCAGCATCTT.

In regard to this clonotype: The germline gene is not matched at one end of the junction; a read error may be the cause. This rearrangement joins TRBV6-5 to TRBJ1-2; possible D gene TRBD1, 5 bases. This CDR3 is 14 amino acids long. Germline CDR1 reads MNHEY; CDR2 reads SVGAGI. The CDR3 coding sequence is TGTGCCATTTCGGACGGGGGAAAAAACTATGGCTACACATTC. This translates into CAISDGGKNYGYTF.

In this sample, this clonotype turned up many times. The V and J genes are TRBV18 and TRBJ1-4; maybe TRBD1 (6 bases). V was clipped by 4 bases and J by 3 bases, with 18 bases between them. Germline values: CDR1 KGHSH, CDR2 LQKENI. The CDR3 loop spans 17 amino acids. In DNA, the CDR3 is TGTGCCAGCTCACTCCACGCAGCAGGGGCGGCTAATGAAAAACTGTTTTTT. Protein product: CASSLHAAGAANEKLFF.

The chain recombines TRBV18 with TRBJ2-1; 9 nucleotides line up with TRBD2. J was trimmed by 2 bases and V by 3 bases; bases with no gene match: 8. The germline CDR1 and CDR2 sequences are KGHSH and LQKENI. The CDR3 runs to 17 residues. This CDR3 is CASSPTTSGVPYNEQFF. The CDR3 region has the DNA TGTGCCAGCTCACCTACGACTAGCGGAGTTCCCTACAATGAGCAGTTCTTC. Full variable domain (remainder filled in from reference TRBV18 and TRBJ2-1): NAGVMQNPRHLVRRRGQEARLRCSPMKGHSHVYWYRQLPEEGLKFMVYLQKENIIDESGMPKERFSAEFPKEGPSILRIQQVVRGDSAAYFCASSPTTSGVPYNEQFFGPGTRLTVL.

A word on this clonotype: The final CDR3 position lacks the conserved phenylalanine or tryptophan, pointing to a likely read error. The rearrangement uses TRBV6-5 and TRBJ2-1; 7 positions match TRBD2. CDR3 length equals 16 residues. The V gene's germline CDR1 is MNHEY and CDR2 SVGAGI. The CDR3, as DNA: TGCGCCAGTAGTTATAGCGGCGGTCTAGCGGCATATGAGCAGTTCTCC. Its protein product is CASSYSGGLAAYEQFS.

Comment on this clonotype: The junction shows a germline mismatch at one end, possibly a read error. This chain uses TRBV5-6 with TRBJ1-2, with a weak D call TRBD1 (6 bases). Germline V gene data show CDR1 as SGHDT and CDR2 as YYEEEE. The CDR3 spans 15 residues. Here the CDR3 reads CASSSRGARNYGYTF. CDR3 nucleotide sequence: TGTGCCAGCAGCTCACGGGGGGCTAGGAACTATGGTTACACCTTC.

The table lists this clonotype with a count of one. The germline gene is not matched at one end of the junction; a read error may be the cause. The chain has TRBV11-2 and TRBJ2-1; weak D call: TRBD1 (6 bases). Germline V gene sequence: CDR1 SGHAT, CDR2 FQNNGV. CDR3 length: 12 residues. DNA of the CDR3: TGTGCCAGCAGCCAACAGGGCAATGAGCAGTCTTTC. Its translation is CASSQQGNEQSF.

This clonotype appeared a few times. The rearrangement joins TRBV2 to TRBJ1-2; D gene unclear. The V end was cut by 9 bases, the J end by 9 bases, with 17 bases between. The CDR3 covers 12 residues. In germline, CDR1 is SNHLY, CDR2 FYNNEI. Written as DNA, the CDR3 is TGTGCCAGTGGGGAGGCAGGATCCCGCTACACCTTC. Translating gives CASGEAGSRYTF.

Comment on this clonotype: At one of its ends the junction is not consistent with the germline gene, which may arise from a read error. The chain combines TRBV7-9 with TRBJ1-1, with D possibly being TRBD1 (6 bases). Germline CDR1 reads SEHNR; CDR2 reads FQNEAQ (reference sequence). The CDR3 contains 15 residues. Written as DNA, the CDR3 is TGTGCAAGCAGCCCTCAGGGGCTAAAGAACACTGAAGCTTTCTTT. Translating gives CASSPQGLKNTEAFF. Drawing the rest from reference TRBV7-9 and TRBJ1-1, the complete variable domain is DTGVSQNPRHKITKRGQNVTFRCDPISEHNRLYWYRQTLGQGPEFLTYFQNEAQLEKSRLLSDRFSAERPKGSFSTLEIQRTEQGDSAMYLCASSPQGLKNTEAFFGQGTRLTVV.

The chain combines TRBV14 with TRBJ2-1, with a tentative D call TRBD1 (6 bases). Trimming stripped 0 bases from V and 12 bases from J, with 18 bases between. The germline gives CDR1 SGHDN, CDR2 FVKESK. The CDR3 sequence is 15 residues long. This CDR3 is CASSQDPGHGIGQFF. CDR3 bases: TGTGCCAGCAGCCAAGATCCGGGACATGGTATTGGGCAGTTCTTC.

The chain couples TRBV6-5 to TRBJ2-1, with D maybe TRBD2 (5 bases). Germline assignment: CDR1 MNHEY and CDR2 SVGAGI. V was cut by 2 bases and J by 3 bases, with 11 bases left in between. The CDR3 is 15 amino acids. CDR3 bases: TGTGCCAGCAGTTACGAGGGTGGGAGCTACAATGAGCAGTTCTTC. Amino acids: CASSYEGGSYNEQFF.

Remarks on this clonotype: The junction and the germline gene differ at one end; a read error may be behind it. The rearrangement joins TRBV6-6 to TRBJ2-1; TRBD2 matches 8 bases. CDR1 MNHNY and CDR2 SVGAGI come from the germline V gene (reference sequence). This CDR3 is built from 16 residues. CDR3 region: CASSYSWSGRLAERFF. The DNA for the CDR3 is TGTGCCAGCAGTTACTCCTGGAGCGGGAGATTGGCTGAGCGGTTCTTC.

This clonotype has only one observation. The junction shows a germline mismatch at one end, possibly a read error. The chain combines TRBV11-2 with TRBJ1-2; no clear D gene. The length of the CDR3 is 13 residues. Germline V gene lookup returns CDR1 SGHAT and CDR2 FQNNGV. The CDR3: CAGSLEGNYGYTF. The CDR3 nucleotides are TGTGCCGGCAGCTTAGAGGGAAACTATGGCTATACCTTC. The full variable domain, completed using reference TRBV11-2 and TRBJ1-2, is EAGVAQSPRYKIIEKRQSVAFWCNPISGHATLYWYQQILGQGPKLLIQFQNNGVVDDSQLPKDRFSAERLKGVDSTLKIQPAKLEDSAVYLCAGSLEGNYGYTFGSGTRLTVV.

V and J are TRBV11-2 and TRBJ2-1, with D possibly matching TRBD2 (5 bases). Germline loops: CDR1 SGHAT, CDR2 FQNNGV. Trimming pared 5 bases from V and 0 bases from J, leaving 32 bases between. The CDR3 consists of 22 residues. The CDR3 loop is CASSISYRGPVKQVRSYNEQFF. The CDR3, as DNA: TGTGCCAGCAGCATCTCCTACCGGGGTCCCGTGAAGCAGGTTCGCTCCTACAATGAGCAGTTCTTC.

Notes on this clonotype: The junction departs from the called germline gene at one end, perhaps through a read error. The chain employs TRBV11-2 and TRBJ2-7, with D uncertain. In germline, CDR1 is SGHAT, CDR2 FQNNGV. This CDR3 is 14 amino acids long. CDR3 in DNA: TGTGCCAACAGCTTAACGGACGGTGCCTACGAGCAGTACTTC. This gives the protein CANSLTDGAYEQYF.

This chain connects TRBV28 to TRBJ2-5; D possibly uses TRBD1 or TRBD2 (5 bases each). CDR3 length equals 13 residues. Looked up from germline, CDR1 is MDHEN and CDR2 is SYDVKM. Deletions cut 4 bases from V and 7 bases from J, with 13 bases between. The CDR3 here is CASSSGATWTQYF. CDR3 sequence (DNA): TGTGCCAGCAGTTCCGGGGCGACATGGACCCAGTACTTC.

Points on this clonotype: An end of the junction does not agree with germline; a read error may underlie this. The chain joins TRBV11-2 to TRBJ2-7, with 8 bases fitting TRBD2. The CDR3 loop spans 18 amino acids. Germline loops: CDR1 SGHAT, CDR2 FQNNGV. The CDR3 nucleotides read TGTGCTAGCAGCTTACGATTGGGACTAGTGGGAGGGTCCTACGAGCTGTACTTC. This codes for CASSLRLGLVGGSYELYF.